A single sample gave rise to the 9 T cell receptor beta chains below, sequenced in a study of blood T cell repertoires in COVID-19. Sequencing used immunoSEQ multiplex PCR; TCRdb keeps in-frame clones, though not all of them. The sample shows some 290,000 clones, roughly 90% of them seen only once. The sequencing input was peripheral blood. The receptors were sampled from a woman in her 30s with COVID-19, enrolled during active disease.

This chain joins TRBV12-3 or TRBV12-4 and TRBJ2-7, with TRBD2 matching over 8 bases. Trimming cost V 7 bases and J 6 bases; bases outside gene matches: 8. The CDR3 is 13 amino acids. In DNA form, the CDR3 reads TGTGCCAGCACCTTCGGGAGGGAGGGCGAGCAGTACTTC. Translated, it gives CASTFGREGEQYF.

The rearrangement uses TRBV10-2 and TRBJ2-1, with 8 bases matching TRBD1. V shed 5 bases, J shed 6 bases, and the junction held 3 bases outside the gene matches. This CDR3 region has 13 residues. The V gene's germline CDR1 is WSHSY and CDR2 SAAADI. CDR3 DNA: TGCGCCAGCAGTTCGGACAGGGTCAATGAGCAGTTCTTC. It codes for CASSSDRVNEQFF.

This clone was observed a single time. The J gene is TRBJ2-7, the V gene TRBV19, with a weak D call TRBD1 (6 bases). Per the germline V gene, CDR1 is LNHDA and CDR2 is SQIVND (reference sequence). V shed 0 bases and J shed 2 bases, with 14 bases lying between them. CDR3 length: 16 amino acids. Here the CDR3 DNA reads TGTGCCAGTAGTATAGATTATCCAGGGGCCACCTACGAGCAGTACTTC. Translated, it gives CASSIDYPGATYEQYF.

The chain carries TRBV29-1 and TRBJ1-2, with 7 bases fitting TRBD1. This CDR3 has 13 residues. Germline V gives CDR1 SQVTM, CDR2 ANQGSEA. With V trimmed by 7 bases and J by 3 bases, 8 bases remained unmatched. This chain's CDR3 is CSDSTGPDYGYTF. The CDR3 DNA is TGCAGCGATTCGACAGGGCCCGACTATGGCTACACCTTC.

CDR3: CASSPRTSGGLETQYF. Here the CDR3 DNA reads TGTGCCAGTAGTCCCAGGACTAGCGGGGGGTTAGAGACCCAGTACTTC. This chain uses TRBV19 with TRBJ2-5; 14 nucleotides agree with TRBD2. CDR3 length: 16 amino acids. V trimming: 5 bases; J trimming: 4 bases; junction bases outside the gene matches: 6. Germline CDR1 and CDR2: LNHDA and SQIVND (reference sequence).

The chain links TRBV5-4 to TRBJ2-7; 9 bases fit TRBD2. The trim removed 5 bases at V and 7 bases at J, leaving 16 bases unmatched. Germline assignment: CDR1 SGHNT and CDR2 YYREEE (reference sequence). The CDR3 totals 16 residues. In nucleotides, the CDR3 is TGTGCCAGCAGAGGAATGTTAGCGGGAGAGGTGGGTGAGCAGTACTTC. Translation: CASRGMLAGEVGEQYF.

This clone was picked up one time. The genes are TRBV19 and TRBJ1-5; D uncertain. Trimming removed 7 bases at V and 6 bases at J, with 16 bases between. The CDR3 covers 14 residues. From germline, CDR1 is LNHDA and CDR2 SQIVND (reference sequence). DNA of the CDR3: TGTGCCAGTACGCCGGTTGGGCGTGGTCAGCCCCAGCATTTT. It codes for CASTPVGRGQPQHF.

CDR3 loop: CASSQTSGASTDTQYF. Here the CDR3 DNA reads TGTGCCAGCAGCCAGACTAGCGGGGCTAGCACAGATACGCAGTATTTT. The V call is TRBV9, the J call TRBJ2-3, with 11 nucleotides matching TRBD2. This CDR3 has 16 amino acids. The germline V gene has CDR1 SGDLS and CDR2 YYNGEE. The V gene end was trimmed by 4 bases and the J gene end by 0 bases; junction bases not matched to a gene: 4. Variable domain in full (rest from reference TRBV9 and TRBJ2-3): DSGVTQTPKHLITATGQRVTLRCSPRSGDLSVYWYQQSLDQGLQFLIQYYNGEERAKGNILERFSAQQFPDLHSELNLSSLELGDSALYFCASSQTSGASTDTQYFGPGTRLTVL.

This clone was picked up many times. This chain uses TRBV18 with TRBJ2-2; D call uncertain. Per germline, CDR1 KGHSH and CDR2 LQKENI. This CDR3 comprises 15 residues. Deletions cut 4 bases from V and 5 bases from J, with 14 bases between. This CDR3 is CASSLDLWSTGELFF. The CDR3 DNA reads TGTGCCAGCTCACTAGATCTTTGGAGTACCGGGGAGCTGTTTTTT.